Given below is one TCR beta chain in context. This specimen comes from a study of blood T cell repertoires in COVID-19. Study information: Samples representing acute and convalescent COVID-19 were sourced from the United States, Italy and Spain.

TCRdb keeps only in-frame clones here, not all; method: immunoSEQ multiplex PCR. The sample consists of 90,000 to 120,000 clones, around 92% of them appearing once. The sequenced sample was peripheral blood. This TCR was sampled from a man in his forties with active or convalescent COVID-19.

This CDR3 reads CASSSRTGGEEKLFF. DNA for the CDR3: TGTGCCAGCAGCTCTCGGACAGGGGGCGAAGAAAAACTGTTTTTT. The chain has TRBV7-9 and TRBJ1-4, with 11 bases fitting TRBD1. CDR1 SEHNR and CDR2 FQNEAQ come from the germline V gene (reference sequence). This CDR3 is built from 15 residues. V lost 4 bases and J lost 8; bases outside the gene matches: 6.